This T cell receptor beta chain was sequenced during a study of T cell repertoires in cytomegalovirus infection. Study-level information: CMV epitopes in the study were HLA-C-restricted (recently identified) and HLA-B-restricted (well studied). Matching HLA type and CMV infection were both indicated by public TCR beta signatures. Findings and caveats of the study: It was HLA-C-restricted CMV-specific TCR beta clonotypes that dominated the response ex vivo. Carriers of CMV plus the relevant HLA were identified by cumulative public TCR beta family frequency.

MiXCR, applied by TCRdb to the reads, yields one record per CDR3 protein. The sample records tens of thousands of distinct CDR3 sequences, around a fifth being singletons. In germline, CDR1 is LNHDA, CDR2 SQIVND (reference sequence). Trimming took 5 bases from V and 7 from J, leaving 6 bases between them. The CDR3 runs 11 residues. Comments on this clonotype: The antigen remains unidentified.

The sequence was collected from a human donor in good health (CMV status not recorded). Some clones in this sample may be carry-over from other donors' samples. The sample here was CD8+ T cells from cultured PBMCs, taken from culture after CMV antigen stimulation. The chain carries TRBV19 and TRBJ2-1, with D unresolved. CDR3 bases: TGTGCCAGTAGTTATAGGAATGAGCAGTTCTTC. Its translation is CASSYRNEQFF.